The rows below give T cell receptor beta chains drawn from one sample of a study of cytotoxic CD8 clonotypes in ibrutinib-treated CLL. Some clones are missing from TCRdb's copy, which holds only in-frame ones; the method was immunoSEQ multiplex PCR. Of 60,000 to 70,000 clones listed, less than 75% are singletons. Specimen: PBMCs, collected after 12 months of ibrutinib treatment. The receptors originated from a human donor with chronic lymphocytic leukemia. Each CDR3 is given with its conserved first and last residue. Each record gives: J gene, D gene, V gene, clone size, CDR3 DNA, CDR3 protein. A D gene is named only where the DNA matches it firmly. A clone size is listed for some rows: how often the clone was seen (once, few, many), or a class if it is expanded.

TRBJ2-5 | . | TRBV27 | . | TGTGCCAGCAGTTTATATTTTGGGGATGTAGAGACCCAGTACTTC | CASSLYFGDVETQYF
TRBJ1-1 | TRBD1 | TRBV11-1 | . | TGTGCCAGCAGCTTCCCCTACAGGGGAGGGAACACTGAAGCTTTCTTT | CASSFPYRGGNTEAFF
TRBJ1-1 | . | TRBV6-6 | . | TGTGCCAGCAGTTACAAGGGGAAGGACACTGAAGCTTTCTTT | CASSYKGKDTEAFF
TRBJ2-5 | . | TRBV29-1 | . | TGCAGCGTTCTGCAGGGCCAAGAGACCCAGTACTTC | CSVLQGQETQYF
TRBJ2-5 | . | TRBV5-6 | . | TGTGCCAGCAGCTCTAGTGGGCGGGGCACCCGTGGCGAGACCCAGTACTTC | CASSSSGRGTRGETQYF
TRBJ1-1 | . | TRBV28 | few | TGTGCCAGCAGCCCAGGTGCTGAAGCTTTCTTT | CASSPGAEAFF
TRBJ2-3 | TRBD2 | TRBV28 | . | TGTGCCAGCAGTGTAGCGGGAGTTGGCGCAGATACGCAGTATTTT | CASSVAGVGADTQYF
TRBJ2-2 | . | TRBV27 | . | TGTGCCAGCGGCTCAACGGCGGGGGAGCTGTTTTTT | CASGSTAGELFF
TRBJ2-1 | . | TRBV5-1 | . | TGCGCCAGCAGCTTCCGGGGGGCGGATGAGCAGTTCTTC | CASSFRGADEQFF
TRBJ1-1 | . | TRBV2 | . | TGTGCCAGCAGTGAAGGGGGACGGTTCAACACTGAAGCTTTCTTT | CASSEGGRFNTEAFF
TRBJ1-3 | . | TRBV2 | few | TGTGCCAGCAGACAGGACTCTGGAAACACCATATATTTT | CASRQDSGNTIYF
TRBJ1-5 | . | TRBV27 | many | TGTGCCAGCAGTTTAAGCAGCTATCAGCCCCAGCATTTT | CASSLSSYQPQHF
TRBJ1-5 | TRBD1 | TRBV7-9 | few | TGTGCCAGCAGCTCCTGGACAGGGCCATCCTCGCCCCAGCATTTT | CASSSWTGPSSPQHF
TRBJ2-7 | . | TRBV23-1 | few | TGCGCCAGCAGGGGTGGTTGGGAATACGAGCAGTACTTC | CASRGGWEYEQYF
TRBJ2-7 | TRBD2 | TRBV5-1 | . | TGCGCCAGCAGCTGGGGACTAGCTTCCGAGCAGTACTTC | CASSWGLASEQYF
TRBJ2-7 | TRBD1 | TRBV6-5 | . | TGTGCCAGCAGTTACCGTACAGGGGGCGGCGAGCAGTACTTC | CASSYRTGGGEQYF
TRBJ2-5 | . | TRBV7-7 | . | TGTGCCAGCAGTCGCGTTGGGACCGAGACCCAGTACTTC | CASSRVGTETQYF
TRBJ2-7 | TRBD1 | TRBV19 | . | TGTGCCAGTAGTATGGGACAGGGGATCTACGAGCAGTACTTC | CASSMGQGIYEQYF
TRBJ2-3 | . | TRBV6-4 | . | TGTGCCAGCAGTGACTCGGCCGGGTTAAACACAGATACGCAGTATTTT | CASSDSAGLNTDTQYF
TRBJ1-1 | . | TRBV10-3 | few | TGTGCCATAGCTGGACGGTACACTGAAGCTTTCTTT | CAIAGRYTEAFF
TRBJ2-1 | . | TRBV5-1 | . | TGCGCCAGCAGCCTTAGGGGGGCACACACGGATGAGCAGTTCTTC | CASSLRGAHTDEQFF
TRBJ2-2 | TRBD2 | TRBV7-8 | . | TGTGCCAGCAGCTTAGCCGGACTAGCGGGAGATTCCTACACCGGGGAGCTGTTTTTT | CASSLAGLAGDSYTGELFF
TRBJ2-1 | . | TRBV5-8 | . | TGTGCCAGCAGCTTTTGGCAGGGGAGCTCCTACAATGAGCAGTTCTTC | CASSFWQGSSYNEQFF
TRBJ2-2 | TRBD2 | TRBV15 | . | TGTGCCACCAGCAGATCGGCGGGGGATCCAGGCGGGGAGCTGTTTTTT | CATSRSAGDPGGELFF
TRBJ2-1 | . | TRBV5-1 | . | TGCGCCAGCAGTTCGCAGGGGACCGACTCCTACAATGAGCAGTTCTTC | CASSSQGTDSYNEQFF
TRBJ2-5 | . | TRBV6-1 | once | TGTGCCAGCTCAGGGGGGACTCCGACCCAGTACTTC | CASSGGTPTQYF
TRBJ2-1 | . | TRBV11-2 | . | TGTGCCAGCAGCACCACTAGTTTATACAATGAGCAGTTCTTC | CASSTTSLYNEQFF
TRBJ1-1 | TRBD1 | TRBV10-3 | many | TGTGCCATCAGCCGGGACAGGGGCACTGAAGCTTTCTTT | CAISRDRGTEAFF
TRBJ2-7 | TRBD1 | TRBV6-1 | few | TGTGCCAGCAGTACCGGGACAGGGATTTCCTACGAGCAGTACTTC | CASSTGTGISYEQYF
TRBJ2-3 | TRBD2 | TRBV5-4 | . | TGTGCCAGCAGCTTGGGACTAGCGGGAGATACGCAGTATTTT | CASSLGLAGDTQYF
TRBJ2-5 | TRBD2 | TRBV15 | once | TGTGCCACCAGCAAGTACGCGGGGGGCCCCCAAGAGACCCAGTACTTC | CATSKYAGGPQETQYF
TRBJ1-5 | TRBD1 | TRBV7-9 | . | TGTGCCAGCAGCCTGGGACAGAGGGGGAATCAGCCCCAGCATTTT | CASSLGQRGNQPQHF
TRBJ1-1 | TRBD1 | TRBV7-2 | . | TGTGCCAGCAGCTTAGGGGACAGGGGGCTCGGCACTGAAGCTTTCTTT | CASSLGDRGLGTEAFF
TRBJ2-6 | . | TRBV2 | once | TGTGCCAGCAGTGAAATCTCTGGGGCCAACGTCCTGACTTTC | CASSEISGANVLTF
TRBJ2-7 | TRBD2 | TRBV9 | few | TGTGCCAGCAGCGTAGCTCCCGCCGGGACTAGCGTCTACGAGCAGTACTTC | CASSVAPAGTSVYEQYF
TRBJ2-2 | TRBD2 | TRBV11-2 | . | TGTGCCAGCAGCTTAGTGGGACTAGCCGGGGAGCTGTTTTTT | CASSLVGLAGELFF
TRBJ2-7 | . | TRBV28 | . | TGTGCCAGCAGTTTATTGGTAGGCGAGCAGTACTTC | CASSLLVGEQYF
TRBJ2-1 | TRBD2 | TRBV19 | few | TGTGCCAGTAGTAGGCTAGCGGGAGGGTCAAGATTAAATGAGCAGTTCTTC | CASSRLAGGSRLNEQFF
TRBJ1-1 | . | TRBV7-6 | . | TGTGCCAGCAGCTTAGCGGAGGGCACTGAGGGCACTGAAGCTTTCTTT | CASSLAEGTEGTEAFF
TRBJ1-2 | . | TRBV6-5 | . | TGTGCCAGCAGTTACTCGACCAGGGACGGCTACACCTTC | CASSYSTRDGYTF
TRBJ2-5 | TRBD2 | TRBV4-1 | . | TGCGCCAGCAGACATAGCGGGGGGGCCGGGGAGACCCAGTACTTC | CASRHSGGAGETQYF
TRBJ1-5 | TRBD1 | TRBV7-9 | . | TGTGCCAGCAGCTTGGAGGGGGCAGGGAATCAGCCCCAGCATTTT | CASSLEGAGNQPQHF
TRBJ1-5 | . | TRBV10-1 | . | TGCGCCAGCAGTGAGACCCATCAGCCCCAGCATTTT | CASSETHQPQHF
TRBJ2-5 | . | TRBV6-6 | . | TGTGCCAGCAGTTACTCGGAGCACTCTGGGGCCCAGTACTTC | CASSYSEHSGAQYF
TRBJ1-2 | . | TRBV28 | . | TGTGCCAGCAGTTTAGACAGGAACCATGGCTACACCTTC | CASSLDRNHGYTF
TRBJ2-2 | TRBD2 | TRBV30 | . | TGTGCCTGGAGGAGGGGAGGGCCGAACGGGGAGCTGTTTTTT | CAWRRGGPNGELFF
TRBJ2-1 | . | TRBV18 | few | TGTGCCAGCTCACCCAATAGAGCGAGCTCCTACAATGAGCAGTTCTTC | CASSPNRASSYNEQFF
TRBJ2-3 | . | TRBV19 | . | TGTGCCAGTAGTATATGGGCAGGGAGATCAGATACGCAGTATTTT | CASSIWAGRSDTQYF